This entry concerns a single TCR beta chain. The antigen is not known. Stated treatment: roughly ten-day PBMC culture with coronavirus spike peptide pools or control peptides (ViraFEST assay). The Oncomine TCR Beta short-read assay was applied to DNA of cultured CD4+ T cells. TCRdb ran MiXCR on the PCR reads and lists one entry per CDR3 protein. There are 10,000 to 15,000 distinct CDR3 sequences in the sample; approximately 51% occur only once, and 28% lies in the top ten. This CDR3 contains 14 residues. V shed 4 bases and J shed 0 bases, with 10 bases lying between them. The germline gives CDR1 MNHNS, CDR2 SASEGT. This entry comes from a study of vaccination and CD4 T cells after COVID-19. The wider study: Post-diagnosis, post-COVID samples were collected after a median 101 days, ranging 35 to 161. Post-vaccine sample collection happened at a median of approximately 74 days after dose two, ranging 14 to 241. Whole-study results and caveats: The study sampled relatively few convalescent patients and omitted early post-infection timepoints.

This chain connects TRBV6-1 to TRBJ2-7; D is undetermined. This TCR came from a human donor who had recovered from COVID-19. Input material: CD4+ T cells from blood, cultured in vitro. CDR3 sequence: CASSADGYSYEQYF. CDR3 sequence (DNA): TGTGCCAGCAGTGCCGACGGATACTCCTACGAGCAGTACTTC.